This TCR beta chain was identified during a study of blood T cells in healthy people across ages. For the second PCR, which ran for roughly 7 to 11 cycles, a sample-barcoded 5' primer and a J-beta primer mix were used. TCRdb used MiXCR to reprocess the 5' RACE reads, holding one entry per CDR3 protein. The data contain roughly 2 million distinct CDR3 sequences, roughly 50% of them seen just once; the ten biggest clones take up approximately 2%. This clonotype was found many times. Trimming removed 5 bases from V and 3 bases from J, with 5 bases in between. Germline lookup yields CDR1 SGHTA and CDR2 FQGNSA. The length of the CDR3 is 11 residues.

The specimen sequenced was blood. The chain carries TRBV7-2 and TRBJ2-7; D is undetermined. This TCR was sampled from a woman aged 40-49 years in good health. The CDR3 spells CASSNIYEQYF. DNA of the CDR3: TGTGCCAGCAGCAACATCTACGAGCAGTACTTC.